This entry describes one TCR beta chain. Its target is not known. One end of the junction fails to match germline, which may point to a read error. The CDR3 spans 15 residues. Germline values: CDR1 MNHEY, CDR2 SVGEGT. TCRdb used MiXCR to reprocess the reads, holding one entry per CDR3 protein. The top ten clones hold less than 85% of a sample with roughly 7,600 distinct CDR3 sequences, about 49% of them seen once. This entry comes from a study of T cell repertoires in cytomegalovirus infection. Study as a whole: TCR beta signatures that were public indicated CMV infection and matching HLA type. Findings of the study overall: Dominating the ex vivo response were TCR beta clonotypes that were CMV-specific and HLA-C-restricted.

The clonotype originates from a human donor in good health (CMV status not recorded). Some clones in this sample may be carry-over from other donors' samples. The chain joins TRBV6-2 or TRBV6-3 to TRBJ1-5, with 8 nucleotides matching TRBD1. Sequenced input: PBMCs, sequenced either directly or after in vitro stimulation (not recorded which). The CDR3 nucleotides read TGTTCCAGCCGTTTTTATCAGGGGGCCGCTCAGCCCCCGCATTTT. Protein sequence: CSSRFYQGAAQPPHF.